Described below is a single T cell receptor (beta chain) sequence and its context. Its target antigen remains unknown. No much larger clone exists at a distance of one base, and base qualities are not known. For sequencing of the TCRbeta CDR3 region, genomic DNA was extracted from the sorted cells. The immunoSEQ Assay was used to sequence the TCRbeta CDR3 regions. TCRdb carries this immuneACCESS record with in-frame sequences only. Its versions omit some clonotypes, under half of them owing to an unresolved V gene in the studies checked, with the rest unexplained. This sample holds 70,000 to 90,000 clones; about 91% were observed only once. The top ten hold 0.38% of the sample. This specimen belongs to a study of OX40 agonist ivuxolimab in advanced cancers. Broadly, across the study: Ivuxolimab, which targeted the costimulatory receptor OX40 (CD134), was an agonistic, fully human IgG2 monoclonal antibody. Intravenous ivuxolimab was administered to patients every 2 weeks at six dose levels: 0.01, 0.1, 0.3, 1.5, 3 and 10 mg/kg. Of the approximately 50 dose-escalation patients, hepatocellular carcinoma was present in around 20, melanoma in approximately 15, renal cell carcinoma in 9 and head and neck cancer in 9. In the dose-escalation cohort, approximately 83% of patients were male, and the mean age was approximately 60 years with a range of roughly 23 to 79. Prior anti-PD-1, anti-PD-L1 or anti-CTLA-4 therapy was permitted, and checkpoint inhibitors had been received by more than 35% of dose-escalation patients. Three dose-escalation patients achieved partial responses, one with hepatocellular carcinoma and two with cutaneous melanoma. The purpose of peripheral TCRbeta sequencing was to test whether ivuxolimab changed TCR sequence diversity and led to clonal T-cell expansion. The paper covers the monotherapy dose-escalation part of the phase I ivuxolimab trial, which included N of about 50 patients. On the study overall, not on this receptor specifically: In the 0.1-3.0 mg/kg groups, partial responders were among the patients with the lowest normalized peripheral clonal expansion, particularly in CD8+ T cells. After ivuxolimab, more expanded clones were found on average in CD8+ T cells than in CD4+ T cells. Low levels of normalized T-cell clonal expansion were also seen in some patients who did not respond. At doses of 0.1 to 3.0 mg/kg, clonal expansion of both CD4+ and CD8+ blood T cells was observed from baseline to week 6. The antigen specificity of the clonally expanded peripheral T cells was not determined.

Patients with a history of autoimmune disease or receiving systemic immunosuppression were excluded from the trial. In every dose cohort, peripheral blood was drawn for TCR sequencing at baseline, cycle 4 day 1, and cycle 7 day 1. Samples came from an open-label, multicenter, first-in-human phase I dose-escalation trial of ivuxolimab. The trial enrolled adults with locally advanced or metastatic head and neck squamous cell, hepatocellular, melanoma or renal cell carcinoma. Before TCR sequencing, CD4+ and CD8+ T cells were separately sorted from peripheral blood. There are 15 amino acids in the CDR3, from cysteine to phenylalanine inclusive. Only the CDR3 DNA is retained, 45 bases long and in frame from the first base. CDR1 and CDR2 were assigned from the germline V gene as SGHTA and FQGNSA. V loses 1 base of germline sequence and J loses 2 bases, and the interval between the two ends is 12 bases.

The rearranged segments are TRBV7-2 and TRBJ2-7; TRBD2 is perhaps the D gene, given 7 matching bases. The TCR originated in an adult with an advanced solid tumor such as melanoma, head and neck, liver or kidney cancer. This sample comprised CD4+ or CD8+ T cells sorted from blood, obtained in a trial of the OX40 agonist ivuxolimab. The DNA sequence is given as TGTGCCAGCAGCTTAGGGGGCGGGGGCGCCTACGAGCAGTACTTC. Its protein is CASSLGGGGAYEQYF.